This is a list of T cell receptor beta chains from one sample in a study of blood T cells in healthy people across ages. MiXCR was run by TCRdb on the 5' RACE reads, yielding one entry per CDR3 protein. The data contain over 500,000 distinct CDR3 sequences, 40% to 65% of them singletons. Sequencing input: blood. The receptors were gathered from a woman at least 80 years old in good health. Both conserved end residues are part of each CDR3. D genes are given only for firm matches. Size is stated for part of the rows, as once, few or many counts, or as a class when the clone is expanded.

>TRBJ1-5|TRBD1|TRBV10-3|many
CAISGTDNQPQHF
TGTGCCATCAGCGGGACAGACAATCAGCCCCAGCATTTT
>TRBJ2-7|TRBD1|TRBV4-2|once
CASSHRQGISYEQYF
TGTGCCAGCAGCCACCGACAGGGTATCTCCTACGAGCAGTACTTC
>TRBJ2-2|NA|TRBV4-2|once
CASSQGGPDSTGELFF
TGTGCCAGCAGCCAGGGGGGACCGGATTCCACCGGGGAGCTGTTTTTT
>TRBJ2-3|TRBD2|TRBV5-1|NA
CASSLVRTSGTDTQYF
TGCGCCAGCAGCTTGGTTCGGACTAGCGGCACAGATACGCAGTATTTT
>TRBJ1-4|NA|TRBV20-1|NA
CSARDGTGKEKLFF
TGCAGTGCTAGAGATGGTACAGGGAAGGAAAAACTGTTTTTT
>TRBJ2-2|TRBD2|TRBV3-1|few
CASRPSLSGGTRGTGELFF
TGTGCCAGCAGACCATCCCTTAGCGGGGGGACTCGAGGCACCGGGGAGCTGTTTTTT
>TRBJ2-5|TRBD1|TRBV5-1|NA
CASNPHRGPQETQYF
TGCGCCAGCAACCCGCACAGGGGCCCCCAAGAGACCCAGTACTTC
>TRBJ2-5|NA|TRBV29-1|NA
CSVRMEAQYF
TGCAGCGTTCGAATGGAGGCCCAGTACTTC
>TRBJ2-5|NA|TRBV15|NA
CATSSPMGQETQNF
TGTGCCACCAGCAGCCCAATGGGGCAAGAGACCCAGAACTTC
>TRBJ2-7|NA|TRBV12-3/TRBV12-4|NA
CASSTDHSYNEQYF
TGTGCCAGCAGCACGGACCACTCCTACAATGAGCAGTACTTC
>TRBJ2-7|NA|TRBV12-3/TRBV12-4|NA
CASSLQVGYEQYF
TGTGCCAGCAGTTTACAGGTGGGCTACGAGCAGTACTTC
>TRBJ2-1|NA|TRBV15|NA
CATSRVSYNEQFF
TGTGCCACCAGCAGAGTTAGTTACAATGAGCAGTTCTTC
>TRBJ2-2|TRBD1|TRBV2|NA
CASSEDRSTGELFF
TGTGCCAGCAGCGAGGACAGGTCAACCGGGGAGCTGTTTTTT
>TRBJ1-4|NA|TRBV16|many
CASSQGTTNEKLFF
TGTGCCAGCAGCCAGGGGACTACTAATGAAAAACTGTTTTTT
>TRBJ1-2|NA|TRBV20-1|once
CSARPGRGFDGYTF
TGCAGTGCTAGACCCGGGCGCGGGTTCGATGGCTACACCTTC
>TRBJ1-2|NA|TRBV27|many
CASSPDQFGYTF
TGTGCCAGCAGTCCCGACCAGTTTGGCTACACCTTC
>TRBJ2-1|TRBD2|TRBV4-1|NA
CASSLRDYGLNNEQFF
TGCGCCAGCAGCCTTCGGGACTACGGTTTGAACAATGAGCAGTTCTTC
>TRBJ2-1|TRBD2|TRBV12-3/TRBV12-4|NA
CASSFGTTSGGRWDEQFF
TGTGCCAGCAGTTTTGGGACGACTAGCGGGGGCCGCTGGGATGAGCAGTTCTTC
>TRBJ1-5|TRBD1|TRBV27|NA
CVSNPQGTYSNQPQHF
TGTGTCAGCAACCCACAGGGGACTTATAGCAATCAGCCCCAGCATTTT
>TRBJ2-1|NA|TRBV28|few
CASKGWYNEQFF
TGTGCCAGCAAAGGGTGGTACAATGAGCAGTTCTTC
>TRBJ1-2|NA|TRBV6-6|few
CATQGNYGYTF
TGTGCCACACAGGGTAACTATGGCTACACCTTC
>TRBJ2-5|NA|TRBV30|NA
CAWSQQETQYF
TGTGCCTGGAGTCAGCAAGAGACCCAGTACTTC
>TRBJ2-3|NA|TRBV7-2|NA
CASSLNARSGDTQYF
TGTGCCAGCAGCTTAAATGCCCGGTCTGGAGATACGCAGTATTTT
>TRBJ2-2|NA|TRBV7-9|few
CASSLRTANTGELFF
TGTGCCAGCAGTTTGAGGACAGCCAACACCGGGGAGCTGTTTTTT
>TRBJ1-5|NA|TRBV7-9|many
CASSLEGRQPQHF
TGTGCCAGCAGCTTAGAGGGGCGTCAGCCCCAGCATTTT
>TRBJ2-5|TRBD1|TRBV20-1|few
CSANGWTGDPRSQYF
TGCAGTGCCAACGGTTGGACAGGGGACCCGAGGTCCCAGTACTTC
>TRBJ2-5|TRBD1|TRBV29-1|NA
CSAVTGGGDQYF
TGCAGCGCTGTAACAGGGGGAGGTGATCAGTACTTC
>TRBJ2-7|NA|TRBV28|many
CASSRVGGEAYEQYF
TGTGCCAGCAGTAGGGTTGGCGGGGAAGCCTACGAGCAGTACTTC
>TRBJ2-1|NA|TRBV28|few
CASTGAYNEQFF
TGTGCCAGCACCGGTGCCTACAATGAGCAGTTCTTC
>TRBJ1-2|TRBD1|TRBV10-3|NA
CAIQTQGGMEPDYGYTF
TGTGCCATACAAACCCAAGGGGGCATGGAACCTGACTATGGCTACACCTTC
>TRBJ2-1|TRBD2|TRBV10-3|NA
CAISETSGDEQFF
TGTGCCATCTCCGAGACTAGCGGGGATGAGCAGTTCTTC
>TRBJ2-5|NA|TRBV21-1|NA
CAGRGNEQYF
TGTGCCGGCAGAGGGAATGAGCAGTACTTC
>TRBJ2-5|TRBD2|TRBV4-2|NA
CASSRQRGAETQYF
TGTGCCAGCAGCCGTCAGCGGGGGGCCGAGACCCAGTACTTC
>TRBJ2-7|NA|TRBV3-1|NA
CASSLRTGAYGGEQYF
TGTGCCAGCAGCCTGCGTACGGGTGCTTACGGAGGCGAGCAGTACTTC
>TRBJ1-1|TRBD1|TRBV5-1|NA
CASRTSTGTGGTEAFF
TGCGCCAGCCGGACATCCACCGGGACAGGGGGCACTGAAGCTTTCTTT
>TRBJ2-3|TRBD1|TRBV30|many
CAWTRTGAWNADTQYF
TGTGCCTGGACGAGGACAGGCGCCTGGAACGCAGATACGCAGTATTTT
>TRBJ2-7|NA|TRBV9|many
CASSVGQASYEQYF
TGTGCCAGCAGCGTCGGGCAGGCGTCCTACGAGCAGTACTTC
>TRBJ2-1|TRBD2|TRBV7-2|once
CASSKGLAGLGEQFF
TGTGCCAGCAGTAAAGGACTAGCGGGCCTCGGTGAGCAGTTCTTC
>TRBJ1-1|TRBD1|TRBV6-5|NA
CASSTATGGNTEAFF
TGTGCCAGCAGTACCGCTACAGGGGGGAACACTGAAGCTTTCTTT
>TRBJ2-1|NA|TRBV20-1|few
CSAQGRSSYNEQFF
TGCAGTGCCCAGGGACGTAGCTCCTACAATGAGCAGTTCTTC
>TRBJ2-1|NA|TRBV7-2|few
CASSVVLKGEQFF
TGTGCCAGCAGCGTAGTTTTGAAGGGTGAGCAGTTCTTC
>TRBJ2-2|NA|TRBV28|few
CASSLYPANTGELFF
TGTGCCAGCAGTTTATACCCAGCGAACACCGGGGAGCTGTTTTTT
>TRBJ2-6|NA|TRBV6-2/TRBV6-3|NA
CASSYKGAGANVLTF
TGTGCCAGCAGTTACAAGGGGGCTGGGGCCAACGTCCTGACTTTC
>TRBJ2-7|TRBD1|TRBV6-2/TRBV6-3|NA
CASSALGQYNSYEQYF
TGTGCCAGCAGTGCCCTGGGACAGTATAACTCCTACGAGCAGTACTTC
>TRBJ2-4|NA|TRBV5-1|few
CASSLYNRDTKNIQYF
TGCGCCAGCAGCCTATACAACCGGGACACGAAAAACATTCAGTACTTC
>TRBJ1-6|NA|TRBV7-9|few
CASSPEVTPLHF
TGTGCCAGCAGCCCCGAAGTGACACCCCTCCACTTT
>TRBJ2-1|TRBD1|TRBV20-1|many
CSALWTGPTFYNEQFF
TGCAGTGCTCTATGGACAGGGCCGACTTTCTACAATGAGCAGTTCTTC
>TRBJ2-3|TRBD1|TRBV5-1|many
CASSYGQGDADTQYF
TGCGCCAGCAGCTACGGACAGGGGGATGCAGATACGCAGTATTTT
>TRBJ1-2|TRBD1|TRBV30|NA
CAWSVPDRGNYGYTF
TGTGCCTGGAGTGTACCCGACAGGGGCAACTATGGCTACACCTTC
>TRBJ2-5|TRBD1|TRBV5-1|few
CANAPGQPQETQYF
TGCGCCAACGCTCCGGGACAGCCACAAGAGACCCAGTACTTC
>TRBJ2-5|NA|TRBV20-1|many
CSARISAETQYF
TGCAGTGCTAGGATCAGTGCGGAGACCCAGTACTTC
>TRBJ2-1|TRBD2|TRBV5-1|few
CASSFLSGQYNEQFF
TGCGCCAGCAGCTTCCTTAGCGGGCAATACAATGAGCAGTTCTTC
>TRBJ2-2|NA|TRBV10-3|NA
CAITRNTGELFF
TGTGCCATCACCAGGAACACCGGGGAGCTGTTTTTT